Included here is one TCR beta chain sequence, with context. The antigen is undetermined. This sample is drawn from a study of shared clonotypes between healthy human individuals. CD45RO-negative cells were positively selected for CCR7, leaving out terminally differentiated effector memory CD45RA+ cells. As handled by the study authors: Owing to the provision of junction-only sequences devoid of quality scores by immunoSEQ, filtering differed. Assay used: immunoSEQ multiplex PCR; TCRdb lists only in-frame clones, some missing. That table supplies the V and J calls and clone size; D and trimming were determined from the DNA. The sample has about 2.1 million clones; 85% to 95% are singletons. Study-level points and caveats: Richness estimates generally favored naive over memory subsets. Between several donors, naive CD4 clonotypes were shared at a level of about 5%.

Germline loops: CDR1 MNHEY, CDR2 SVGAGI. The CDR3 is made up of 15 amino acids. Germline trimming cut 6 bases from V and 0 bases from J; bases unmatched to any gene: 4. The sequencing input was naive CD8+ T cells from PBMCs. The sequence derives from a man between 18 and 29 years old in good health. Some clones in this sample may be carry-over from other donors' samples. This chain joins TRBV6-5 and TRBJ1-3; 8 nucleotides line up with TRBD1. As DNA, the CDR3 is TGTGCCAGCAGCGGACAGGGCCTCTCTGGAAACACCATATATTTT. It translates to CASSGQGLSGNTIYF.